This TCR beta chain was sequenced during a study of technical replicates of blood from a handful of donors. Sequencing was performed with immunoSEQ multiplex PCR; in TCRdb, only in-frame clones are kept and a portion is missing. The sample carries around 72,000 clones, under 99% recorded once. The V segment lost 1 base and the J segment 0 bases; nucleotides outside the gene matches: 2. Germline CDR1 and CDR2: MNHNS and SASEGT. CDR3 length: 15 amino acids. The chain links TRBV6-1 to TRBJ2-7, with 8 bases fitting TRBD2. The sequence derives from a human donor in good health. Sequenced sample: T cells isolated from PBMCs. The CDR3 is CASSEGSGSSYEQYF. The CDR3 DNA reads as TGTGCCAGCAGTGAAGGCAGCGGGAGCTCCTACGAGCAGTACTTC.